A single sample gave rise to the 10 T cell receptor beta chains below, sequenced in a study of T-cell memory formation after mild COVID-19. MiXCR, run by TCRdb on the 5' RACE reads, gives a single entry per CDR3 protein. In the table there are fewer than 50,000 distinct CDR3 sequences, about 12% of which are singletons. Sequencing input: PBMCs or a T cell subset sorted from them (not recorded which). The receptors shown here come from a man younger than 35 who had mild COVID-19 (a few samples of this study predate the infection). Cell type and time point are not known.

This clonotype was observed at least ten times. The chain is built from TRBV7-2 and TRBJ1-1; D gene ambiguous. Germline-derived CDR1 and CDR2 are SGHTA and FQGNSA. The CDR3 extends over 10 amino acids. V was pared by 4 bases and J by 10 bases, with 7 bases between. For the CDR3, the DNA is TGTGCCAGCAGCTCCGACGGAGCTTTCTTT. As protein: CASSSDGAFF.

This clonotype showed up just a few times. The rearrangement joins TRBV5-1 to TRBJ2-3; 11 bases agree with TRBD1. CDR1 and CDR2 (germline): SGHRS, YFSETQ. The V segment lost 4 bases and the J segment 1 base; nucleotides outside the gene matches: 5. The CDR3 loop spans 16 amino acids. In DNA, the CDR3 is TGCGCCAGCAGCACGGGACAGGGGGTTGGCACAGATACGCAGTATTTT. Its translation: CASSTGQGVGTDTQYF.

There are a few counts of this clonotype. V and J are TRBV9 and TRBJ2-7; TRBD1 is a possible D gene (7 bases). The CDR3 length is 14 residues. Trimming stripped 3 bases from V and 4 bases from J, with 14 bases between. Germline V gene data show CDR1 as SGDLS and CDR2 as YYNGEE. CDR3 sequence (DNA): TGTGCCAGCAGCGGACAGGGCGGGGTATACGAGCAGTACTTC. Its translation is CASSGQGGVYEQYF.

This clonotype was counted between two and nine times. The chain uses TRBV27 and TRBJ2-3; D is tentatively TRBD1 or TRBD2 (6 bases each). The germline V gene has CDR1 MNHEY and CDR2 SMNVEV (reference sequence). V was pared by 5 bases and J by 11 bases, with 23 bases between. This CDR3 comprises 15 residues. CDR3 loop: CASSPLGGREWKQYF. CDR3 DNA: TGTGCCAGCAGTCCCCTTGGGGGGCGCGAGTGGAAGCAGTATTTT.

This clonotype was detected many times. The gene calls are TRBV3-1 and TRBJ2-1; 7 bases fit TRBD1. V lost 5 bases and J lost 9; bases outside the gene matches: 7. CDR1 and CDR2 from the germline V gene are LGHDT and YNNKEL (reference sequence). The length of the CDR3 is 13 residues. CDR3 region: CASSLNRGGEQFF. The CDR3, as DNA: TGTGCCAGCAGCTTAAACAGGGGTGGTGAGCAGTTCTTC.

The gene calls are TRBV27 and TRBJ2-7; 12 nucleotides match TRBD1. Germline V gives CDR1 MNHEY, CDR2 SMNVEV (reference sequence). V lost 5 bases to trimming and J lost 2 bases; unmatched junction nucleotides: 7. The CDR3 runs 16 residues. The CDR3 nucleotides are TGTGCCAGCAGTGCGGGACAGGGGGCCCTCGCCTACGAGCAGTACTTC. Translating it yields CASSAGQGALAYEQYF.

This clonotype has ten or more counts. The chain uses TRBV29-1 and TRBJ2-7; possibly TRBD1 for D (6 bases). V lost 1 base and J 0 bases, leaving 16 bases between the germline ends. The CDR3 loop spans 16 amino acids. The germline CDR1 and CDR2 sequences are SQVTM and ANQGSEA. The CDR3 sequence is CSVEGAQGKGSYEQYF. DNA of the CDR3: TGCAGCGTTGAAGGAGCCCAGGGGAAGGGCTCCTACGAGCAGTACTTC.

This clonotype appeared many times. V gene TRBV5-1 combines with J gene TRBJ2-7; 7 nucleotides match TRBD1. This CDR3 is built from 14 residues. V was clipped by 1 base and J by 2 bases; unmatched bases: 3. Per germline, CDR1 SGHRS and CDR2 YFSETQ. CDR3 loop: CASSLRDRTYEQYF. CDR3 DNA sequence: TGCGCCAGCAGCTTGAGGGACAGAACCTACGAGCAGTACTTC.

This clonotype appeared many times. The gene calls are TRBV4-2 and TRBJ2-7; TRBD2 agrees at 10 bases. The CDR3 runs to 15 residues. V dropped 4 bases and J dropped 0; count of bases not matched to a gene: 3. Germline loops: CDR1 LGHNA, CDR2 YNFKEQ. The CDR3 DNA is TGTGCCAGCAGCCCCGAGCGGGGGGGCTCCTACGAGCAGTACTTC. Translated: CASSPERGGSYEQYF.

This clonotype ranks as medium-sized. The chain is built from TRBV6-2 or TRBV6-3 and TRBJ2-1, with 13 bases fitting TRBD2. The CDR3 sequence is 18 residues long. The V gene end was trimmed by 6 bases and the J gene end by 3 bases; junction bases not matched to a gene: 11. From germline, CDR1 is MNHEY and CDR2 SVGEGT. The CDR3 DNA follows: TGTGCCAGCAGGGGTGGACTAGCGGGGGTACCCCTCTACAATGAGCAGTTCTTC. As protein: CASRGGLAGVPLYNEQFF.